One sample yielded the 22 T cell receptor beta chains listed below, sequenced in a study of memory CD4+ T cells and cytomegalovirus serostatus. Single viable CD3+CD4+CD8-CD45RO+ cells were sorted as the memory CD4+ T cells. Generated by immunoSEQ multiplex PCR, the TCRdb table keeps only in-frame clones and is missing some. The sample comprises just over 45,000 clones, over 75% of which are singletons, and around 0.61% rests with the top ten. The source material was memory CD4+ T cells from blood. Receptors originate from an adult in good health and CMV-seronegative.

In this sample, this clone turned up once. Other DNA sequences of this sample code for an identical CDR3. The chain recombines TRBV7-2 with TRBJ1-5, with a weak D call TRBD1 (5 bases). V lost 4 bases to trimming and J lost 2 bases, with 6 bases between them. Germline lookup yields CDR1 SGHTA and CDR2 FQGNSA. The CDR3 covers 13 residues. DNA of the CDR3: TGTGCCAGCAGCTCCAGGGGCAATCAGCCCCAGCATTTT. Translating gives CASSSRGNQPQHF.

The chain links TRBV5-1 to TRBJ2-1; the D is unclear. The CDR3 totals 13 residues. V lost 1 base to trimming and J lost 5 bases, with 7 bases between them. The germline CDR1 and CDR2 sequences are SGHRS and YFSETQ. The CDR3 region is CASSLNRNNEQFF. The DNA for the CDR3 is TGCGCCAGCAGCTTGAACAGAAACAATGAGCAGTTCTTC.

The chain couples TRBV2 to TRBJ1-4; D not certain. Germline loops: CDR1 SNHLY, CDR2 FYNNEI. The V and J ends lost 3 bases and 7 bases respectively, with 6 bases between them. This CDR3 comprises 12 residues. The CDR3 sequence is CASSEMTEKLFF. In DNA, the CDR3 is TGTGCCAGCAGTGAGATGACTGAAAAACTGTTTTTT.

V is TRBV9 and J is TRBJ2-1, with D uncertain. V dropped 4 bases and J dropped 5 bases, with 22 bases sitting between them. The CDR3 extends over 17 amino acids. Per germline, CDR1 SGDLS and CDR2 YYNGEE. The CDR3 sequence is CASSPSPFSGYDNEQFF. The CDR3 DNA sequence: TGTGCCAGCAGCCCCTCCCCGTTTTCCGGTTACGACAATGAGCAGTTCTTC. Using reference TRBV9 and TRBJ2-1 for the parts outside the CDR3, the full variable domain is DSGVTQTPKHLITATGQRVTLRCSPRSGDLSVYWYQQSLDQGLQFLIQYYNGEERAKGNILERFSAQQFPDLHSELNLSSLELGDSALYFCASSPSPFSGYDNEQFFGPGTRLTVL.

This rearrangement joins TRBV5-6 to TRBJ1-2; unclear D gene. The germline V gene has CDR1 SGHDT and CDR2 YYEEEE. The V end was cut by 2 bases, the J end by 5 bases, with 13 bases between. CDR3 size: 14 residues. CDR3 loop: CASSLPDKPYGYTF. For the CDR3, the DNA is TGTGCCAGCAGCTTACCCGACAAACCGTATGGCTACACCTTC.

In DNA form, the CDR3 reads TGTGCCAGCAGTTCCCGACTTCAAGAGACCCAGTACTTC. This sequence encodes CASSSRLQETQYF. The gene calls are TRBV27 and TRBJ2-5; D gene ambiguous. CDR3 length: 13 residues. The V end was cut by 4 bases, the J end by 2 bases, with 8 bases between. Per the germline V gene, CDR1 is MNHEY and CDR2 is SMNVEV (reference sequence).

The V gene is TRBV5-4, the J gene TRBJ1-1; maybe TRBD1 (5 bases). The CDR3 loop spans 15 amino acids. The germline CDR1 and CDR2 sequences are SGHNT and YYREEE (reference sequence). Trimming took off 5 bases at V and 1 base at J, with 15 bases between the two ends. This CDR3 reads CASSWTGRSNTEAFF. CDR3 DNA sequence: TGTGCCAGCAGTTGGACGGGACGTTCGAACACTGAAGCTTTCTTT.

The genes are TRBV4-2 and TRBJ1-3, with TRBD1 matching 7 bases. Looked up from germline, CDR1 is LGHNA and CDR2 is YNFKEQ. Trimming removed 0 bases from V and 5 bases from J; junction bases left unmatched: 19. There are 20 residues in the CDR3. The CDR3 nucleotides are TGTGCCAGCAGCCAAGATCTACTAGGGGGCGCCCCGAGCCGAAGAAACACCATATATTTT. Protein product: CASSQDLLGGAPSRRNTIYF.

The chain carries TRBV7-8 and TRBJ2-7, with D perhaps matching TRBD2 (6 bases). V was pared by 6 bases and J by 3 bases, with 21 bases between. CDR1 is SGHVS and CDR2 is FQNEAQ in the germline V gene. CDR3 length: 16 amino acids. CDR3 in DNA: TGTGCCAGCAGTCGGGGGTGGCAGGGCAACCTCTACGAGCAGTACTTC. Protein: CASSRGWQGNLYEQYF.

Written as DNA, the CDR3 is TGTGCCAGCAGTTCCTCGGCTAACTATGGCTACACCTTC. Translation: CASSSSANYGYTF. The chain links TRBV28 to TRBJ1-2; D remains unclear. Germline V gene lookup returns CDR1 MDHEN and CDR2 SYDVKM. V lost 4 bases and J lost 0, with 6 bases in between. This CDR3 region has 13 residues.

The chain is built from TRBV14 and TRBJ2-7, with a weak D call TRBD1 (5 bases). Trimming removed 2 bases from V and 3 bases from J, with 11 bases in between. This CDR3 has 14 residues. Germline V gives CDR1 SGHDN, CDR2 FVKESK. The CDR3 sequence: CASSQLDSLYEQYF. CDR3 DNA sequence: TGTGCCAGCAGCCAACTAGACAGCCTCTACGAGCAGTACTTC. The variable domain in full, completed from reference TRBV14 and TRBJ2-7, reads EAGVTQFPSHSVIEKGQTVTLRCDPISGHDNLYWYRRVMGKEIKFLLHFVKESKQDESGMPNNRFLAERTGGTYSTLKVQPAELEDSGVYFCASSQLDSLYEQYFGPGTRLTVT.

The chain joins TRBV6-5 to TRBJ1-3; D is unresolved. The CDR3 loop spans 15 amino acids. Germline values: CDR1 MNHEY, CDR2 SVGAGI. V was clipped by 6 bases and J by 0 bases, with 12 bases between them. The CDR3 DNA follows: TGTGCCAGCAGCCCCACTCGAAGCTCTGGAAACACCATATATTTT. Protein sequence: CASSPTRSSGNTIYF.

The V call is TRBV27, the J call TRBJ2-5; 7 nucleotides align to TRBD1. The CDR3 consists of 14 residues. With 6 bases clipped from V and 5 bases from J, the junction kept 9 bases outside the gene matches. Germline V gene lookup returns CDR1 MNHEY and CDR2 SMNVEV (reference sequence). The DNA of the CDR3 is TGTGCCAGCAGCCTGATAACAGGGGCGGAGACCCAGTACTTC. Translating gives CASSLITGAETQYF.

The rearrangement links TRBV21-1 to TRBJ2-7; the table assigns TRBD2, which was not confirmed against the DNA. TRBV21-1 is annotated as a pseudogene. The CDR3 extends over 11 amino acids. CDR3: CASSKLGGHYF. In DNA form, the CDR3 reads TGTGCCAGCAGCAAACTGGGGGGGCACTACTTC.

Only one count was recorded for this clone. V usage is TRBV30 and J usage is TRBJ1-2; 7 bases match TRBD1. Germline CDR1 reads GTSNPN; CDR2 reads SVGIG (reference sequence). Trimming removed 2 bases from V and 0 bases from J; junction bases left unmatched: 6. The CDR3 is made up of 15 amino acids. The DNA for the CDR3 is TGTGCCTGGAGTCCCACGGGACAGTCTAACTATGGCTACACCTTC. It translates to CAWSPTGQSNYGYTF.

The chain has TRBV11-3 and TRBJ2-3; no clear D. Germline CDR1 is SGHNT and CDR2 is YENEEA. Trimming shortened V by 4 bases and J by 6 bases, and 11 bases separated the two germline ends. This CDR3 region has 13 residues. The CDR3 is CASSSFWSDTQYF. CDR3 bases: TGTGCCAGCAGCTCATTTTGGAGCGATACGCAGTATTTT.

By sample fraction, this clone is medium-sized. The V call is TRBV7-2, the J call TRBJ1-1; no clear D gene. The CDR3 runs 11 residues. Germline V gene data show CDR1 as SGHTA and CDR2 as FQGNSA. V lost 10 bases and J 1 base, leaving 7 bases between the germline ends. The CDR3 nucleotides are TGTGCCACAAAGGGGAACACTGAAGCTTTCTTT. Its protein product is CATKGNTEAFF.

The chain's CDR3 is CASSQDVGMSNQPQHF. CDR3 nucleotides: TGCGCCAGCAGCCAAGATGTAGGGATGAGCAATCAGCCCCAGCATTTT. The J gene is TRBJ1-5, the V gene TRBV4-3, with D unresolved. This CDR3 is 16 amino acids long. The V end was cut by 0 bases, the J end by 1 base, with 10 bases between. Germline V gives CDR1 LGHNA, CDR2 YSLEER.

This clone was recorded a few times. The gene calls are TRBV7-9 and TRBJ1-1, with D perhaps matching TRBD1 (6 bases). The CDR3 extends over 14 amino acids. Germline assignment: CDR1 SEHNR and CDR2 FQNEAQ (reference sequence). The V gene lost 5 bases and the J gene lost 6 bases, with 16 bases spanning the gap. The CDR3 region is CASSPLGGSSEAFF. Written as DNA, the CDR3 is TGTGCCAGCAGCCCCCTCGGGGGCTCGTCTGAAGCTTTCTTT.

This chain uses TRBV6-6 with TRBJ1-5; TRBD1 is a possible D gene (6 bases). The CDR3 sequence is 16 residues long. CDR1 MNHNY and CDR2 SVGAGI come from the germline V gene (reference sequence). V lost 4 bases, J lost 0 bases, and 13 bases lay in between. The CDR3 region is CASSFFRDTSNQPQHF. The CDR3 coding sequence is TGTGCCAGCAGTTTTTTCAGGGACACTAGCAATCAGCCCCAGCATTTT.

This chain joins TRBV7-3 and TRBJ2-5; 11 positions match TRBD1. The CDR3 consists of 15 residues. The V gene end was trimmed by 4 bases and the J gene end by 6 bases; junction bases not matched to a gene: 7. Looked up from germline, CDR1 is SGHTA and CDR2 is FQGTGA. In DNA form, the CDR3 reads TGTGCCAGCAGCTCAGGACAGGGGGCCGATAAGACCCAGTACTTC. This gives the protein CASSSGQGADKTQYF.

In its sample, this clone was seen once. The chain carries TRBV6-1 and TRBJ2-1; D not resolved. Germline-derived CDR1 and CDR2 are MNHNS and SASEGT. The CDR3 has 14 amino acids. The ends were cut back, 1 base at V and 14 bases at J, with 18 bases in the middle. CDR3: CASSEEGRSLSKFF. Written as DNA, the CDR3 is TGTGCCAGCAGTGAAGAGGGCCGTTCCCTAAGCAAGTTCTTC.